A single sample gave rise to the 12 T cell receptor beta chains below, sequenced in a study of shared clonotypes between healthy human individuals. Generated by immunoSEQ multiplex PCR, the TCRdb table keeps only in-frame clones and is missing some. The data contain approximately 2.3 million clones, approximately 95% of them singletons. The material sequenced was naive CD4+ T cells from PBMCs. Specified subset: CD45RA+ positively selected. The receptor source for this set is a young man in good health. Some clones in this sample may be carry-over from other donors' samples.

This clone has more than one count but fewer than ten. V gene TRBV5-6 combines with J gene TRBJ1-1, with D unresolved. The CDR3 is 14 amino acids. Between the trimmed V and J ends, which lost 1 base and 4 bases, there was a span of 11 bases. Germline V gene sequence: CDR1 SGHDT, CDR2 YYEEEE. In DNA form, the CDR3 reads TGTGCCAGCAGCTTGCCGGGAAGGAGCACTGAAGCTTTCTTT. Amino acids: CASSLPGRSTEAFF.

The chain combines TRBV25-1 with TRBJ2-5, with a tentative D call TRBD2 (7 bases). The CDR3 sequence is 16 residues long. Trimming shortened V by 9 bases and J by 4 bases, and 24 bases separated the two germline ends. Germline CDR1 is MGHDK and CDR2 is SYGVNS. The CDR3 sequence: CASPTRGLAELETQYF. In nucleotides, the CDR3 is TGTGCCAGTCCGACCCGGGGGCTAGCGGAACTAGAGACCCAGTACTTC.

The V call is TRBV19, the J call TRBJ2-2; tentatively, D is TRBD2 (6 bases). Trimming cost V 6 bases and J 2 bases, with 13 bases left between them. This CDR3 spans 15 amino acids. CDR1 and CDR2 (germline): LNHDA, SQIVND (reference sequence). CDR3 DNA sequence: TGTGCCAGTAGCGCGGGACTTGCAAACACCGGGGAGCTGTTTTTT. Amino acids: CASSAGLANTGELFF.

The chain employs TRBV7-6 and TRBJ2-1; 9 positions agree with TRBD1. The CDR3 has 17 amino acids. V trimming: 6 bases; J trimming: 4 bases; junction bases outside the gene matches: 13. Germline CDR1 is SGHVS and CDR2 is FNYEAQ. The CDR3: CASSLRPGQGSYNEQFF. CDR3 sequence (DNA): TGTGCCAGCAGTCTAAGACCCGGACAGGGGTCATACAATGAGCAGTTCTTC.

The CDR3 sequence: CASSELLGTGKKLFF. As DNA, the CDR3 is TGTGCCAGCAGTGAATTATTAGGGACAGGGAAAAAACTGTTTTTT. V and J are TRBV25-1 and TRBJ1-4, with 9 bases matching TRBD1. J gave up 9 bases and V 1 base, and 6 bases lay outside the gene matches. Germline CDR1 reads MGHDK; CDR2 reads SYGVNS. The length of the CDR3 is 15 residues.

The V call is TRBV7-8, the J call TRBJ1-5; tentative D call: TRBD1 (5 bases). Germline assignment: CDR1 SGHVS and CDR2 FQNEAQ. The germline V and J ends were trimmed by 4 bases and 1 base, with 11 bases remaining between them. This CDR3 is built from 15 residues. CDR3 region: CASSYQGGSNQPQHF. The CDR3 DNA reads TGTGCCAGCAGCTACCAGGGAGGCAGCAATCAGCCCCAGCATTTT.

The chain couples TRBV30 to TRBJ2-7; D may be TRBD2 (6 bases). Trimming took 3 bases from V and 3 from J, leaving 9 bases between them. Germline-derived CDR1 and CDR2 are GTSNPN and SVGIG (reference sequence). This CDR3 comprises 12 residues. The DNA for the CDR3 is TGTGCCTGGAGGCGGGGCTTCTACGAGCAGTACTTC. This gives the protein CAWRRGFYEQYF.

The J gene is TRBJ2-7, the V gene TRBV9; no firm D call. Germline V gives CDR1 SGDLS, CDR2 YYNGEE. The CDR3 spans 14 residues. V dropped 4 bases and J dropped 3 bases, with 14 bases sitting between them. The CDR3 protein is CASSSSGTNYEQYF. Written as DNA, the CDR3 is TGTGCCAGCAGCTCGTCGGGTACCAACTACGAGCAGTACTTC.

In DNA form, the CDR3 reads TGTGCCAGCAGCTTAGACCCCCCCTCCGAGCAGTACTTC. Amino acid sequence: CASSLDPPSEQYF. The chain links TRBV7-3 to TRBJ2-7; D unclear. CDR1 and CDR2 from the germline V gene are SGHTA and FQGTGA. V was shortened by 2 bases and J by 6 bases, with 11 bases between the two germline ends. This CDR3 contains 13 residues. Looking up the rest from reference TRBV7-3 and TRBJ2-7 gives the full variable domain: GAGVSQTPSNKVTEKGKYVELRCDPISGHTALYWYRQSLGQGPEFLIYFQGTGAADDSGLPNDRFFAVRPEGSVSTLKIQRTERGDSAVYLCASSLDPPSEQYFGPGTRLTVT.

As concerns this clone: Other DNA sequences in the sample encode the same CDR3. CDR3 loop: CASSLGGGHTDTQYF. The DNA of the CDR3 is TGTGCCAGCAGCCTAGGGGGGGGGCACACAGATACGCAGTATTTT. The rearrangement links TRBV7-2 to TRBJ2-3; D perhaps matches TRBD2 (7 bases). CDR1 and CDR2 from the germline V gene are SGHTA and FQGNSA. V dropped 5 bases and J dropped 2 bases, with 14 bases sitting between them. This CDR3 comprises 15 residues.

The V and J genes are TRBV19 and TRBJ1-1; 7 bases align to TRBD1. CDR1 LNHDA and CDR2 SQIVND come from the germline V gene (reference sequence). The ends lost 4 bases at V and 10 bases at J; junction bases unmatched: 9. The CDR3 is 13 residues long. The CDR3 reads CASSSRQGQPAFF. The CDR3 nucleotides read TGTGCCAGTAGTAGCAGACAGGGCCAACCAGCTTTCTTT. Supplemented by reference TRBV19 and TRBJ1-1, the full variable domain reads DGGITQSPKYLFRKEGQNVTLSCEQNLNHDAMYWYRQDPGQGLRLIYYSQIVNDFQKGDIAEGYSVSREKKESFPLTVTSAQKNPTAFYLCASSSRQGQPAFFGQGTRLTVV.

About this clone itself: Other nucleotide sequences from this sample produce the same CDR3. V and J are TRBV10-3 and TRBJ2-7; D remains ambiguous. Germline CDR1 is ENHRY and CDR2 is SYGVKD. Trimming stripped 2 bases from V and 2 bases from J, with 4 bases between. The CDR3 has 12 residues. Here the CDR3 DNA reads TGTGCCATCAGTGAGGTCCCCTACGAGCAGTACTTC. Protein: CAISEVPYEQYF.